These 13 T cell receptor beta chains were all obtained from the same sample, sequenced in a study of long-term antiretroviral therapy in people with HIV (dated 2022 in TCRdb). The immunoSEQ hsTCRB v3.0 assay was used at survey level resolution to sequence the TRB variable region. TCRdb stores this immuneACCESS table with in-frame sequences only. Part of the clones is absent; in the studies checked, under half of the shortfall reflects unresolved V genes, and no reason is known for the rest. This sample gives 35,000 to 45,000 clones in total; around 94% of them show up just once. The ten largest clones add up to roughly 3.6% of the sample. Sequenced here: unsorted PBMCs, sampled 4.1 years after starting antiretroviral therapy. Receptors were obtained from a woman aged 45-60 years with HIV.

This clone appeared once. This chain uses TRBV19 with TRBJ1-5; 8 positions match TRBD1. Germline lookup yields CDR1 LNHDA and CDR2 SQIVND (reference sequence). V lost 7 bases, J lost 2 bases, and 7 bases stayed unmatched. The CDR3 has 15 residues. CDR3 sequence: CASTTTGVGNQPQHF. CDR3 in DNA: TGTGCCAGTACCACGACAGGGGTTGGCAATCAGCCCCAGCATTTT.

The rearrangement links TRBV7-2 to TRBJ1-2; D unclear. The CDR3 covers 17 residues. Germline V gene data show CDR1 as SGHTA and CDR2 as FQGNSA. V was cut by 7 bases and J by 7 bases, with 28 bases left in between. The CDR3 sequence is CASTDSRRVIGNGGYTF. In DNA, the CDR3 is TGTGCCAGCACCGATTCGAGGAGGGTTATCGGCAATGGTGGCTACACCTTC.

The chain carries TRBV27 and TRBJ1-5, with 11 bases lining up with TRBD1. J lost 4 bases, V lost 3 bases, and 2 bases had no gene match. The V gene's germline CDR1 is MNHEY and CDR2 SMNVEV (reference sequence). This CDR3 region has 15 residues. CDR3 bases: TGTGCCAGCAGTTTCGGGACAGGGGGTAATCAGCCCCAGCATTTT. Amino acids: CASSFGTGGNQPQHF.

The CDR3 coding sequence is TGTGCCAGCAGCTTGCGGCGGGGCAGGGCCTTGTACGAGCAGTACTTC. The encoded protein is CASSLRRGRALYEQYF. The V gene is TRBV5-6, the J gene TRBJ2-7, with a possible D match to TRBD2 (6 bases). Germline CDR1 and CDR2: SGHDT and YYEEEE. V lost 1 base to trimming and J lost 4 bases, with 18 bases between them. The CDR3 consists of 16 residues.

This clone appeared a single time. The chain joins TRBV18 to TRBJ1-5; tentatively, D is TRBD1 (6 bases). Trimming cost V 2 bases and J 7 bases, with 6 bases left between them. The V gene's germline CDR1 is KGHSH and CDR2 LQKENI. The CDR3 length is 12 residues. The CDR3 DNA reads as TGTGCCAGCTCACCAGACAGGCAGCCCCAGCATTTT. It translates to CASSPDRQPQHF.

The V call is TRBV10-3, the J call TRBJ1-2, with 10 bases identical to TRBD1. V lost 4 bases to trimming and J lost 6 bases; unmatched junction nucleotides: 14. The germline CDR1 and CDR2 sequences are ENHRY and SYGVKD. The CDR3 sequence is 17 residues long. CDR3 region: CAISGGSPGQGSNGYTF. The CDR3 bases are TGTGCCATCAGTGGGGGTTCTCCGGGACAGGGGAGTAATGGCTACACCTTC.

In its sample, this clone was seen once. This chain connects TRBV7-9 to TRBJ2-1; D gene ambiguous. CDR3 length equals 12 residues. The ends were cut back, 1 base at V and 10 bases at J, with 8 bases in the middle. Germline V gene sequence: CDR1 SEHNR, CDR2 FQNEAQ (reference sequence). CDR3 region: CASSLGPREQFF. The CDR3, as DNA: TGTGCCAGCAGCTTAGGTCCCAGGGAGCAGTTCTTC.

The V gene is TRBV2, the J gene TRBJ2-7; TRBD1 matches at 9 bases. The J segment lost 2 bases and the V segment lost 11 bases, leaving 10 bases of the junction unmatched. The CDR3 contains 14 residues. Germline V gene lookup returns CDR1 SNHLY and CDR2 FYNNEI. The CDR3 here is CAGCYRGPTYEQYF. The CDR3 DNA reads TGTGCCGGCTGTTACAGGGGGCCCACCTACGAGCAGTACTTC.

The chain couples TRBV5-1 to TRBJ1-1; TRBD1 matches 8 bases. This CDR3 spans 14 amino acids. Germline V gene sequence: CDR1 SGHRS, CDR2 YFSETQ. Trimming took 7 bases from V and 0 from J; bases not matched to a gene: 5. The DNA of the CDR3 is TGCGCCAGCTATCCGGGACAGGTGAACACTGAAGCTTTCTTT. Translated, it gives CASYPGQVNTEAFF.

The chain links TRBV1 to TRBJ1-1. TRBV1 is tagged as a pseudogene. The CDR3 has 17 residues. The CDR3 region is CTSSQGDTVGKNTEAFF. CDR3 DNA: TGCACCAGCAGCCAAGGGGATACCGTAGGCAAGAACACTGAAGCTTTCTTT.

The V call is TRBV29-1, the J call TRBJ2-3; D is unresolved. CDR3 length equals 10 residues. CDR1 is SQVTM and CDR2 is ANQGSEA in the germline V gene. V was clipped by 2 bases and J by 4 bases, with 1 base between them. The CDR3: CSVEPDTQYF. CDR3 coding DNA: TGCAGCGTTGAACCAGATACGCAGTATTTT.

The chain employs TRBV25-1 and TRBJ2-7; D unclear. The CDR3 extends over 12 amino acids. V lost 2 bases and J 6 bases, leaving 8 bases between the germline ends. Looked up from germline, CDR1 is MGHDK and CDR2 is SYGVNS. The CDR3 bases are TGTGCCAGCAGTGAAATCCGAGGCGAGCAGTACTTC. It specifies CASSEIRGEQYF.

V and J are TRBV2 and TRBJ2-2, with a possible D match to TRBD1 (6 bases). V was shortened by 6 bases and J by 4 bases, with 12 bases between the two germline ends. Germline CDR1 is SNHLY and CDR2 is FYNNEI. CDR3 length: 14 residues. CDR3 in DNA: TGTGCCAGCAGGACTACAGGGTTCACCGGGGAGCTGTTTTTT. As protein: CASRTTGFTGELFF.